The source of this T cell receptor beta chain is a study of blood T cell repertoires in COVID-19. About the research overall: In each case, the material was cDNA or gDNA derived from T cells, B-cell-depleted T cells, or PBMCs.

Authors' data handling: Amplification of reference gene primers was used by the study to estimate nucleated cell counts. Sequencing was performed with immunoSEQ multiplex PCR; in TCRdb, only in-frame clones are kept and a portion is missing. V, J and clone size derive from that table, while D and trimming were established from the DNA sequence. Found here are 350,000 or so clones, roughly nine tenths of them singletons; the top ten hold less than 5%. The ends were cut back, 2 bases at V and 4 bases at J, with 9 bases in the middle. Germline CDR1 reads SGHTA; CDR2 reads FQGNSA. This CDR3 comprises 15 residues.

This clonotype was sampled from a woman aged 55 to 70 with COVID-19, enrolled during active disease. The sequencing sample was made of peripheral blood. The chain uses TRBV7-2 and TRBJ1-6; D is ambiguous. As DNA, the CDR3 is TGTGCCAGCAGCTTACACGGGTCTTATAATTCACCCCTCCACTTT. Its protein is CASSLHGSYNSPLHF.